This entry concerns a single TCR beta chain. The data were obtained in a study of blood T cell repertoires in COVID-19. The overall study: The origin of the acute and convalescent COVID-19 samples was the United States, Italy and Spain. Sample material is recorded as cDNA or gDNA derived from T cells, B-cell-depleted T cells, or PBMCs.

Authors' data handling: The authors estimated nucleated cell counts from reference gene primer amplification. Profiling relied on immunoSEQ multiplex PCR, and the TCRdb table lists in-frame clones only, not all of them. V, J and clone size are those of that table, while D and trimming were read from the DNA. The sample carries 200,000 to 300,000 clones, about 87% recorded once. Material for sequencing was peripheral blood. This receptor was obtained from a woman in her thirties or forties who had recovered from COVID-19.

The CDR3: CASSLAPHRVVSPLHF. The DNA of the CDR3 is TGTGCCAGCAGCTTGGCCCCCCACAGGGTAGTTTCACCCCTCCACTTT. The chain is built from TRBV5-6 and TRBJ1-6, with a possible D match to TRBD1 (6 bases). Trimming removed 0 bases at V and 9 bases at J, with 16 bases between. CDR1 and CDR2 from the germline V gene are SGHDT and YYEEEE. The CDR3 runs 16 residues.